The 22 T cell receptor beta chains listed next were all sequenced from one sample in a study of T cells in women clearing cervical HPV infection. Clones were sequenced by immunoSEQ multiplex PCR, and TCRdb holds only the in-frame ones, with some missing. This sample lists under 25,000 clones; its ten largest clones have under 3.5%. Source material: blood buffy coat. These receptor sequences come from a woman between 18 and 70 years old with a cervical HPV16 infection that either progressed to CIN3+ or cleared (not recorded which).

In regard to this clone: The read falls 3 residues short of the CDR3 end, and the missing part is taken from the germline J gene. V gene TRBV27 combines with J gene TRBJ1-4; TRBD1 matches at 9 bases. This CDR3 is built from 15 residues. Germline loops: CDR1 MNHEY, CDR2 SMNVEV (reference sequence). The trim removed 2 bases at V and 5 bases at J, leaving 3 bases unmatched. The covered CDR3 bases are TGTGCCAGCAGTTTAGGACAGGGGCCGAATGAAAAA. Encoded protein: CASSLGQGPNEK. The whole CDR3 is CASSLGQGPNEKLFF.

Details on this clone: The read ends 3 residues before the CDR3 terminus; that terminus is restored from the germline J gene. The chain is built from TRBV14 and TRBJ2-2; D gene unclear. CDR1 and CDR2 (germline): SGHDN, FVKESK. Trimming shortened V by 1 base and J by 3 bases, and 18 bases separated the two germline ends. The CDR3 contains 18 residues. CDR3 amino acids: CASSQGMNSGWYTGELFF. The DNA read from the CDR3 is TGTGCCAGCAGCCAAGGAATGAACAGTGGGTGGTACACCGGGGAG.

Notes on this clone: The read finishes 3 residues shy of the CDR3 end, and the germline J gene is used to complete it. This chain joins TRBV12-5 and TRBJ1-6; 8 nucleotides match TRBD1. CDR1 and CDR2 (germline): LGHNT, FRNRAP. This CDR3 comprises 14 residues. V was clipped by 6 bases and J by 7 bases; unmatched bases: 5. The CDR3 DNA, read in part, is TGTGCTAGTGGCCTGACAGGGGCGAATTCACCC. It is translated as CASGLTGANSP. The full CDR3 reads CASGLTGANSPLHF.

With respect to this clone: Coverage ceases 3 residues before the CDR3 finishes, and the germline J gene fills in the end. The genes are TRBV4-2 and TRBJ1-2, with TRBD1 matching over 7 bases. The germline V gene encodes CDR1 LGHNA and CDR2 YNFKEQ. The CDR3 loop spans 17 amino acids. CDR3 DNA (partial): TGTGCCAGCAGCCAACAAGGGGGCGGTTTGGCCTTATGGGGC. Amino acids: CASSQQGGGLALWG. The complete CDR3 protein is CASSQQGGGLALWGYTF.

The CDR3 bases that were read are TGCAGTGCCACTACGTCAGCAACTAATGAAAAA. As protein: CSATTSATNEK. The whole CDR3 reads CSATTSATNEKLFF. The rearrangement joins TRBV20-1 to TRBJ1-4, with D unresolved. Coverage ceases 3 residues before the CDR3 finishes, and the germline J gene fills in the end. Trimming removed 6 bases at V and 0 bases at J, with 11 bases between. Per germline, CDR1 DFQATT and CDR2 SNEGSKA (reference sequence). The CDR3 extends over 14 amino acids.

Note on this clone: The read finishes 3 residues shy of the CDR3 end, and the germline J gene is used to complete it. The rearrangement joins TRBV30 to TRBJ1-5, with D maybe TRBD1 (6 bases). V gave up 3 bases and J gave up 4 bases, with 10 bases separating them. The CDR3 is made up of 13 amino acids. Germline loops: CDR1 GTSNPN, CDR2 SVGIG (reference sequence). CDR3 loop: CAWSQGPNQPQHF. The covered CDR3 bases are TGTGCCTGGAGCCAGGGGCCAAATCAGCCC.

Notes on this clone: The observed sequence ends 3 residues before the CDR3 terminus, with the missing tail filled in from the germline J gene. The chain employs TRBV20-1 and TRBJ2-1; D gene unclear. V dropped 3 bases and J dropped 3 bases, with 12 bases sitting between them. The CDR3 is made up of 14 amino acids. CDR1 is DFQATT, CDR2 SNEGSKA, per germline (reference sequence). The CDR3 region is CSASPIQGYNEQFF. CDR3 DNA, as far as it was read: TGCAGTGCTAGCCCAATTCAAGGCTACAATGAG.

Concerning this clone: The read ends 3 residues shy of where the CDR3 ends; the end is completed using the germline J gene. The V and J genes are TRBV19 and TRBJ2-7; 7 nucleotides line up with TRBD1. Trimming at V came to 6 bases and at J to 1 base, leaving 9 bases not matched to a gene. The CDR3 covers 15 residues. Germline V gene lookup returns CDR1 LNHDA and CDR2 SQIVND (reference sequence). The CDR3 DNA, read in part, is TGTGCCAGTAGCGAGACAGGGATTTTGTCCTACGAG. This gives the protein CASSETGILSYE. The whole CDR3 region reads CASSETGILSYEQYF.

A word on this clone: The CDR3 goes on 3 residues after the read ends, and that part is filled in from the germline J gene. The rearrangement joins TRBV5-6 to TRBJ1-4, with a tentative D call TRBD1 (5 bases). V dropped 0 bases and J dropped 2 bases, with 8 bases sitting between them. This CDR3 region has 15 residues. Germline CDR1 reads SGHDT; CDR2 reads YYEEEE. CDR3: CASSLAGGTNEKLFF. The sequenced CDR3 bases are TGTGCCAGCAGCTTGGCGGGGGGGACTAATGAAAAA.

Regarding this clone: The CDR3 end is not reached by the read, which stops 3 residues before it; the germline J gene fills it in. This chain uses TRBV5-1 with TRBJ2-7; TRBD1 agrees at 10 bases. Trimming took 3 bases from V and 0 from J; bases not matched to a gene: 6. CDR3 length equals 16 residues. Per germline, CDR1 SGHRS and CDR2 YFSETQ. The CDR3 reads CASSSGQGKSSYEQYF. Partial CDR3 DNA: TGCGCCAGCAGCTCGGGACAGGGGAAGAGCTCCTACGAG.

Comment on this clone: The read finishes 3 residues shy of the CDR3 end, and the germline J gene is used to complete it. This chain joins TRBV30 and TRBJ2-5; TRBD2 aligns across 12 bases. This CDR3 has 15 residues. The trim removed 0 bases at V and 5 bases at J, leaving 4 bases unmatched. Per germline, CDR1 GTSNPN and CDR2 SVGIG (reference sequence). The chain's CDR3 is CAWSVASGGAETQYF. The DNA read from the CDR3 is TGTGCCTGGAGTGTAGCTAGCGGGGGGGCGGAGACC.

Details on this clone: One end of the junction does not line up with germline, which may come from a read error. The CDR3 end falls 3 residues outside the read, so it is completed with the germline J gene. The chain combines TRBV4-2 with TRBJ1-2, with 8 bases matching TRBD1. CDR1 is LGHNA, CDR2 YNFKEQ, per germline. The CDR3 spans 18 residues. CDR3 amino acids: CASSQAPQGAGGYHGYTF. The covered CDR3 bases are TGCGCCAGCAGCCAAGCCCCCCAGGGGGCGGGTGGATATCATGGC.

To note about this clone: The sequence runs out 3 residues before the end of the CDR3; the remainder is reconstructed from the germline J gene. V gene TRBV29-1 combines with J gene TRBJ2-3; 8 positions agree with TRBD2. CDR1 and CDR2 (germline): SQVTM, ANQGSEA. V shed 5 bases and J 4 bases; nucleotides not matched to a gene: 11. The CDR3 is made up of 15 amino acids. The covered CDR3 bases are TGCAGCGTTCCGGGGTCCGGGGGGGCTCCAGATACG. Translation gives CSVPGSGGAPDT. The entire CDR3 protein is CSVPGSGGAPDTQYF.

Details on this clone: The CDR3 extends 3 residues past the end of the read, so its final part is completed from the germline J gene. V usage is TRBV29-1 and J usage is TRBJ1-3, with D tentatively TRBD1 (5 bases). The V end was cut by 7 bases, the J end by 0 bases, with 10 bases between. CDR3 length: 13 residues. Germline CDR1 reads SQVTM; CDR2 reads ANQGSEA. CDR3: CSALTDSGNTIYF. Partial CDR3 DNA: TGCAGCGCCCTGACAGACTCTGGAAACACC. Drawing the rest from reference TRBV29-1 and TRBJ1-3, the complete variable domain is SAVISQKPSRDICQRGTSLTIQCQVDSQVTMMFWYRQQPGQSLTLIATANQGSEATYESGFVIDKFPISRPNLTFSTLTVSNMSPEDSSIYLCSALTDSGNTIYFGEGSWLTVV.

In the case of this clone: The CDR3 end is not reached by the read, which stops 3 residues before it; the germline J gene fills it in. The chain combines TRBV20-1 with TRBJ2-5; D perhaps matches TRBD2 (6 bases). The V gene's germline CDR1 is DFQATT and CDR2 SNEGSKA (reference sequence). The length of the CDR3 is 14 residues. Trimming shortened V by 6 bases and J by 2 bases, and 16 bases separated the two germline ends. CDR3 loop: CSAQLTSTQETQYF. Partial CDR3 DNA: TGCAGTGCACAACTAACTAGCACTCAAGAGACC.

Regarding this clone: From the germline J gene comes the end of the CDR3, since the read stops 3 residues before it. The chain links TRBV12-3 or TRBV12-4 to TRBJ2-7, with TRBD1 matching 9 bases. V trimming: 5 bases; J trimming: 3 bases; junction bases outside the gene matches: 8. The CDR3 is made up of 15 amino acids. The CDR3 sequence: CASSTGTGLNYEQYF. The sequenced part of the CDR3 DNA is TGTGCCAGCAGTACCGGGACAGGGCTCAACTACGAG.

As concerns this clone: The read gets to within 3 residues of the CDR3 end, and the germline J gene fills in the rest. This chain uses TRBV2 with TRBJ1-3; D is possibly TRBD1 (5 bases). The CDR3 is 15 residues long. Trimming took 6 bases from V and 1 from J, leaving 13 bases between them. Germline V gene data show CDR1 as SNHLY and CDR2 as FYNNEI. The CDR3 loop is CASSLYGGSGNTIYF. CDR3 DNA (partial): TGTGCCAGCAGCCTGTACGGGGGGTCTGGAAACACC.

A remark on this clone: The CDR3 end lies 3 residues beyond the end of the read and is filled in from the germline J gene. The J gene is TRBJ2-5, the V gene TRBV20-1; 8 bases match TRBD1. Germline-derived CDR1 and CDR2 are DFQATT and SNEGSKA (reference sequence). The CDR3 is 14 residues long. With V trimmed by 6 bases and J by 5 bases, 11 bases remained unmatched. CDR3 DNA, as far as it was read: TGCAGTGCCAGGGGGCCGGAAATAACGGAGACC. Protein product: CSARGPEITET. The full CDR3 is CSARGPEITETQYF.

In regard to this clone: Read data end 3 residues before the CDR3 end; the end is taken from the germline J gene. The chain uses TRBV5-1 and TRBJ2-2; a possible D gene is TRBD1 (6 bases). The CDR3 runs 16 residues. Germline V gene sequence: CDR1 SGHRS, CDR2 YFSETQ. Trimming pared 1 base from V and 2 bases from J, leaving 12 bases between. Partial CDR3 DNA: TGCGCCAGCAGCTTGACCAGGGGCTATAACACCGGGGAG. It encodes CASSLTRGYNTGE. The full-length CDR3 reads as CASSLTRGYNTGELFF. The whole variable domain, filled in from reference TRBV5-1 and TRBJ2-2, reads KAGVTQTPRYLIKTRGQQVTLSCSPISGHRSVSWYQQTPGQGLQFLFEYFSETQRNKGNFPGRFSGRQFSNSRSEMNVSTLELGDSALYLCASSLTRGYNTGELFFGEGSRLTVL.

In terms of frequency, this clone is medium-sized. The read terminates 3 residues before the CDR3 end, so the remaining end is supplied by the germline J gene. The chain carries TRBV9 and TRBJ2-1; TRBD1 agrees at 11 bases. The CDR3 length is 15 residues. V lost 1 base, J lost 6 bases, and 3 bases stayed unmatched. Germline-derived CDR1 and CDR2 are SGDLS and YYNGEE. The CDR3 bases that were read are TGTGCCAGCAGCGTAATGGGACAGGGGGTCAATGAG. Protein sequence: CASSVMGQGVNE. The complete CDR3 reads CASSVMGQGVNEQFF.

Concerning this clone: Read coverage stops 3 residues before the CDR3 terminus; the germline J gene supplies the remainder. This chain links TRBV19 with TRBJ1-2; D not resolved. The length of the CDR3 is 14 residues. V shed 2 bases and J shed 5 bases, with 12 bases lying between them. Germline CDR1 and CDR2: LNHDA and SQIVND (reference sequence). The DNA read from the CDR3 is TGTGCCAGTAGTATAACAGTGATAACTTATGGC. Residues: CASSITVITYG. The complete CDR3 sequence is CASSITVITYGYTF.

The CDR3 is CASSPGLTLYNEQFF. CDR3 DNA, as far as it was read: TGTGCCAGCAGCCCAGGACTAACCCTCTACAATGAG. This chain joins TRBV7-2 and TRBJ2-1, with D possibly being TRBD2 (6 bases). The CDR3 extends 3 residues past the end of the read, so its final part is completed from the germline J gene. This CDR3 region has 15 residues. From germline, CDR1 is SGHTA and CDR2 FQGNSA. Trimming took off 5 bases at V and 3 bases at J, with 14 bases between the two ends.